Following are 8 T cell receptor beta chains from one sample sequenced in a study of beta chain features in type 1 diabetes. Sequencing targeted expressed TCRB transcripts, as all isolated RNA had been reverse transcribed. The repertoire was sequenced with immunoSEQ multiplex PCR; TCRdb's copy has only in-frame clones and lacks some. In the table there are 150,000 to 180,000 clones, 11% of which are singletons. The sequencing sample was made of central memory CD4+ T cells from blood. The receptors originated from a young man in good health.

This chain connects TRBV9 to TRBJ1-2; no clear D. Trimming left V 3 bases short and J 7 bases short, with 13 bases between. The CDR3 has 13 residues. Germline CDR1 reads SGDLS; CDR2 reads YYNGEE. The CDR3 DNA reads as TGTGCCAGCAGCGGAGGAGGGAGGAGTGGCTACACCTTC. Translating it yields CASSGGGRSGYTF.

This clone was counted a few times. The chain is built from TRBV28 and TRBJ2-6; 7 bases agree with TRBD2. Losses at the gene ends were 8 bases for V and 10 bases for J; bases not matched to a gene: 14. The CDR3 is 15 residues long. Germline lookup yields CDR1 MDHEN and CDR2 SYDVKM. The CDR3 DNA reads TGTGCCAGCGGATCCGGGGAGGGATGGGGAAACGTCCTGACTTTC. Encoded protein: CASGSGEGWGNVLTF. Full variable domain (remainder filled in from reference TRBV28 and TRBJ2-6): DVKVTQSSRYLVKRTGEKVFLECVQDMDHENMFWYRQDPGLGLRLIYFSYDVKMKEKGDIPEGYSVSREKKERFSLILESASTNQTSMYLCASGSGEGWGNVLTFGAGSRLTVL.

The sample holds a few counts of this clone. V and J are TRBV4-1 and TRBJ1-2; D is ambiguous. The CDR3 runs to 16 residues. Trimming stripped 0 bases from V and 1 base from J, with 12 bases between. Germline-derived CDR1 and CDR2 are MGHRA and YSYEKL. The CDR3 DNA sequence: TGCGCCAGCAGCCAAGATGGCCCAGGTGATAACTATGGCTACACCTTC. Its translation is CASSQDGPGDNYGYTF.

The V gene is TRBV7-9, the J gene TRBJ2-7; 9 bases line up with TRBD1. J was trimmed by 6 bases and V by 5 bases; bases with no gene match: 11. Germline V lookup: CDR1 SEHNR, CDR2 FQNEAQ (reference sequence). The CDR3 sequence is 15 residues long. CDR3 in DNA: TGTGCCAGCAGCACAATGGGACAGGGCTTTTCCGAGCAGTACTTC. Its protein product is CASSTMGQGFSEQYF.

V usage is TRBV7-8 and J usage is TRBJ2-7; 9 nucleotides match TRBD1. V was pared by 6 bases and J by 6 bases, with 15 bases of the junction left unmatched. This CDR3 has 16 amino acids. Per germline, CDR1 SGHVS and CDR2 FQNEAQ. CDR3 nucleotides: TGTGCCAGCAGATTAAGGGGGACAGGGACCTCTGGCGAGCAGTACTTC. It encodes CASRLRGTGTSGEQYF.

In DNA form, the CDR3 reads TGTGCCAGCAGCGTAGGAGGGACAGGGTTTGCCCAAGCTTTCTTT. This translates into CASSVGGTGFAQAFF. The gene calls are TRBV9 and TRBJ1-1; 9 nucleotides align to TRBD1. V shed 0 bases and J 9 bases; nucleotides not matched to a gene: 9. Germline V CDR1 and CDR2: SGDLS, YYNGEE. The length of the CDR3 is 15 residues. The full variable domain, with the rest looked up from reference TRBV9 and TRBJ1-1, is DSGVTQTPKHLITATGQRVTLRCSPRSGDLSVYWYQQSLDQGLQFLIQYYNGEERAKGNILERFSAQQFPDLHSELNLSSLELGDSALYFCASSVGGTGFAQAFFGQGTRLTVV.

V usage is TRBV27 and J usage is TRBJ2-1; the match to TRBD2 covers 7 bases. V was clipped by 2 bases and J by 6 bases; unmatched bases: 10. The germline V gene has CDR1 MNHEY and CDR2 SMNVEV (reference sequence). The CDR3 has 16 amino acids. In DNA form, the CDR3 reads TGTGCCAGCAGTTTAGTTAGAAGTACTAGCGCCAATGAGCAGTTCTTC. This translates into CASSLVRSTSANEQFF.

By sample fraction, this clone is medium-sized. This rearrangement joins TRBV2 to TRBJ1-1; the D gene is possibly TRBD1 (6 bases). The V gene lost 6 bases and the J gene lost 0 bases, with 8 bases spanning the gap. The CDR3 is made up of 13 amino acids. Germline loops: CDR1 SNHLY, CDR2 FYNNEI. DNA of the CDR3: TGTGCCAGCAGGACAGGAGTGAACACTGAAGCTTTCTTT. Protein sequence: CASRTGVNTEAFF. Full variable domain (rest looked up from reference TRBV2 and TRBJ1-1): EPEVTQTPSHQVTQMGQEVILRCVPISNHLYFYWYRQILGQKVEFLVSFYNNEISEKSEIFDDQFSVERPDGSNFTLKIRSTKLEDSAMYFCASRTGVNTEAFFGQGTRLTVV.